Shown below are 14 T cell receptor beta chains from a single sample sequenced in a study of T cells in Graves' hyperthyroidism and ophthalmopathy. What was amplified from RNA transcripts were TCR beta CDR3 regions. Researchers ran a first-round RT-PCR on the TCR CDR3 using the HTBI primer set. TCRdb itself ran the multiplex PCR reads through MiXCR, one entry per CDR3 protein. This table has approximately 400,000 distinct CDR3 sequences, 11% to 15% appearing once. The source material was blood. The receptors shown here come from a man aged 50 to 59 with Graves' ophthalmopathy.

This clonotype was found many times. The chain combines TRBV12-3 or TRBV12-4 with TRBJ1-2; D not certain. V was shortened by 6 bases and J by 8 bases, with 13 bases between the two germline ends. The CDR3 covers 12 residues. The CDR3 loop reads CASRRLGRGYTF. The CDR3 nucleotides read TGTGCCAGCAGACGTTTGGGCCGGGGCTACACCTTC.

This clonotype was observed many times. CDR3 loop: CASSPRTSGRTGEQFF. The CDR3 region has the DNA TGTGCCAGCAGCCCACGGACTAGCGGGAGAACTGGTGAGCAGTTCTTC. The rearrangement joins TRBV5-6 to TRBJ2-1; 13 bases agree with TRBD2. The CDR3 covers 16 residues. Germline V gene data show CDR1 as SGHDT and CDR2 as YYEEEE. V shed 4 bases and J 9 bases; nucleotides not matched to a gene: 10.

The table lists this clonotype with many counts. V gene TRBV6-5 combines with J gene TRBJ2-7; D perhaps matches TRBD1 (6 bases). The V gene lost 0 bases and the J gene lost 1 base, with 10 bases spanning the gap. Germline CDR1 reads MNHEY; CDR2 reads SVGAGI. This CDR3 spans 15 amino acids. CDR3 region: CASSYSYRASYEQYF. Here the CDR3 DNA reads TGTGCCAGCAGTTACTCGTACAGGGCGTCCTACGAGCAGTACTTC.

The rearrangement uses TRBV25-1 and TRBJ2-7, with 7 bases aligning to TRBD2. The closer fit of TRBJ2-1 to the DNA end suggests the J call may be wrong. The CDR3 sequence is 15 residues long. Germline V lookup: CDR1 MGHDK, CDR2 SYGVNS. The CDR3 DNA reads TGTGCCAGCAGTACCCGACTAGCCGGTCATTTCTCGCAGTTCTTC. Protein: CASSTRLAGHFSQFF.

This clonotype has just a few counts. The rearrangement joins TRBV19 to TRBJ2-2; 15 bases are a match to TRBD2. J gave up 5 bases and V 6 bases, and 16 bases lay outside the gene matches. The germline CDR1 and CDR2 sequences are LNHDA and SQIVND (reference sequence). The length of the CDR3 is 20 residues. The CDR3 loop is CASSPLAGLAGGPGTGELFF. In nucleotides, the CDR3 is TGTGCCAGTAGCCCCCTCGCCGGACTAGCGGGAGGGCCGGGGACCGGGGAGCTGTTTTTT.

This clonotype appeared many times. The chain has TRBV11-2 and TRBJ2-3; weak D call: TRBD2 (5 bases). This CDR3 is 15 amino acids long. V gave up 4 bases and J gave up 0 bases, with 11 bases separating them. Germline V lookup: CDR1 SGHAT, CDR2 FQNNGV. The CDR3 DNA sequence: TGTGCCAGCAGCTACCGCGGGCGAAGCACAGATACGCAGTATTTT. It specifies CASSYRGRSTDTQYF.

Concerning this clonotype: A much larger clone differs from this one at a single base, so this may be a read error. The gene calls are TRBV6-2 or TRBV6-3 and TRBJ2-7, with 9 bases aligning to TRBD2. CDR3 size: 18 residues. Germline V gene lookup returns CDR1 MNHEY and CDR2 SVGEGT. In nucleotides, the CDR3 is TGTACCAGCAGTTCCACCACCGGGACTAGCACCGGGGGGGTCGAGCAGTACTTC. Translation gives CTSSSTTGTSTGGVEQYF.

At least ten counts were recorded for this clonotype. The chain has TRBV9 and TRBJ2-1, with D hard to call. CDR3 length: 15 amino acids. V lost 0 bases to trimming and J lost 2 bases, with 9 bases between them. Germline CDR1 and CDR2: SGDLS and YYNGEE. CDR3 in amino acids: CASSVVRLPYNEQFF. DNA of the CDR3: TGTGCCAGCAGCGTAGTTAGGTTACCCTACAATGAGCAGTTCTTC.

This clonotype showed up many times. The rearrangement uses TRBV5-4 and TRBJ1-2, with 11 bases aligning to TRBD1. CDR1 is SGHNT and CDR2 is YYREEE in the germline V gene (reference sequence). With 4 bases clipped from V and 0 bases from J, the junction kept 5 bases outside the gene matches. This CDR3 has 16 amino acids. The CDR3 bases are TGTGCCAGCAGCCGGGACAGGGGGAGAGCTAACTATGGCTACACCTTC. Translated, it gives CASSRDRGRANYGYTF.

This clonotype occurred a few times. The CDR3 DNA follows: TGTGCCAGCAGCAAAGATAGCGGGAGATGGTACGAGCAGTACTTC. It specifies CASSKDSGRWYEQYF. The V call is TRBV5-4, the J call TRBJ2-7; 9 nucleotides match TRBD2. J was trimmed by 4 bases and V by 4 bases; bases with no gene match: 9. Germline V lookup: CDR1 SGHNT, CDR2 YYREEE (reference sequence). This CDR3 comprises 15 residues. Full variable domain (outside the CDR3, taken from reference TRBV5-4 and TRBJ2-7): ETGVTQSPTHLIKTRGQQVTLRCSSQSGHNTVSWYQQALGQGPQFIFQYYREEENGRGNFPPRFSGLQFPNYSSELNVNALELDDSALYLCASSKDSGRWYEQYFGPGTRLTVT.

This clonotype was recorded many times. This sequence joins TRBV7-9 and TRBJ2-1, with TRBD1 matching 10 bases. CDR1 and CDR2 from the germline V gene are SEHNR and FQNEAQ (reference sequence). This CDR3 spans 16 amino acids. V shed 5 bases and J 5 bases; nucleotides not matched to a gene: 9. CDR3 DNA sequence: TGTGCCAGCAGCACCCCGACAGGGGGCGGTAACAATGAGCAGTTCTTC. Its protein is CASSTPTGGGNNEQFF. The variable domain in full, completed from reference TRBV7-9 and TRBJ2-1, reads DTGVSQNPRHKITKRGQNVTFRCDPISEHNRLYWYRQTLGQGPEFLTYFQNEAQLEKSRLLSDRFSAERPKGSFSTLEIQRTEQGDSAMYLCASSTPTGGGNNEQFFGPGTRLTVL.

This clonotype was seen repeatedly, ten times or more. This chain connects TRBV11-3 to TRBJ2-5; D is ambiguous. CDR1 SGHNT and CDR2 YENEEA come from the germline V gene. V lost 0 bases and J 2 bases, leaving 7 bases between the germline ends. The CDR3 length is 14 residues. The CDR3 region has the DNA TGTGCCAGCAGCTTAGATCCAGGACAAGAGACCCAGTACTTC. Protein: CASSLDPGQETQYF. Full variable domain (missing parts from reference TRBV11-3 and TRBJ2-5): EAGVVQSPRYKIIEKKQPVAFWCNPISGHNTLYWYLQNLGQGPELLIRYENEEAVDDSQLPKDRFSAERLKGVDSTLKIQPAELGDSAVYLCASSLDPGQETQYFGPGTRLLVL.

In this sample, this clonotype turned up a few times. The missing conserved phenylalanine or tryptophan at the end of this CDR3 makes a read error likely. This sequence joins TRBV10-3 and TRBJ1-5; the D gene is possibly TRBD1 (5 bases). CDR1 ENHRY and CDR2 SYGVKD come from the germline V gene. Between the trimmed V and J ends, which lost 0 bases and 2 bases, there was a span of 14 bases. CDR3 size: 17 residues. This CDR3 reads CAISESMGLGGNQPQHS. The CDR3, as DNA: TGTGCCATCAGTGAGTCGATGGGGTTGGGGGGCAATCAGCCCCAGCATTCT.

This clonotype showed up just a few times. The J gene is TRBJ1-2, the V gene TRBV29-1; 10 bases are a match to TRBD1. Germline CDR1 SQVTM, CDR2 ANQGSEA. Trimming removed 8 bases from V and 7 bases from J; junction bases left unmatched: 10. This CDR3 spans 13 amino acids. CDR3 residues: CSFTTGGRGGYTF. CDR3 in DNA: TGCAGCTTCACGACAGGGGGCAGGGGTGGCTACACCTTC.